This note documents a single T cell receptor (beta chain) sequence. Its antigen is unknown. The table came from immunoSEQ multiplex PCR; TCRdb's copy has only in-frame clones and leaves some out. This sample yields about 150,000 clones, of which under 95% are seen a single time; roughly 7.6% belongs to the top ten. The record originates from a study of T cell responses to AZD1222 COVID-19 vaccine. General study findings and limits: Recipients of two AZD1222 doses showed rising Spike-specific TCR breadth and depth. It was only six AZD1222 recipients who were seropositive at baseline. Donors skewed white British and female; clonal diversity was possibly underestimated. Targets within unmutated variant regions were reportedly found for nearly half of spike-specific TCRs.

The germline CDR1 and CDR2 sequences are SGHTS and YDEGEE. The V and J ends lost 2 bases and 5 bases respectively, with 14 bases between them. The CDR3 has 16 residues. The chain combines TRBV5-8 with TRBJ2-6; D is possibly TRBD1 (5 bases). This TCR derives from an adult who received the MenACWY meningococcal vaccine as a control. The source material was peripheral blood, sampled 28 days after the second dose of the MenACWY control vaccine. The CDR3 sequence: CASSFNRSLRANVLTF. CDR3 sequence (DNA): TGTGCCAGCAGCTTTAACAGGAGTTTGAGGGCCAACGTCCTGACTTTC.